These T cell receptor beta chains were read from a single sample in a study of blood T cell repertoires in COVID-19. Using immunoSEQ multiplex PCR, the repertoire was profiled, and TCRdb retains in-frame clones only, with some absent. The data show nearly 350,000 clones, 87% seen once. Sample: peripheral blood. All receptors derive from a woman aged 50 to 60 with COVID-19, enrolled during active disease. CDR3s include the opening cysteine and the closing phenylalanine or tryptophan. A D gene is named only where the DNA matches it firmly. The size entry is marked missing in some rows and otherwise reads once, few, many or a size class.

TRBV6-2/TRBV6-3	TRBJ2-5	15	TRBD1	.	TGTGCCAGCACCCCTCTGGGACAGGGTTCGGGGACCCAGTACTTC	CASTPLGQGSGTQYF
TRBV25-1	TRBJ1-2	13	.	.	TGTGCCAGCAAACCCCCAGGAGGCTATGGCTACACCTTC	CASKPPGGYGYTF
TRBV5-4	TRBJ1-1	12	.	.	TGTGCCATCGGACAGCCCGATGATGAAGCTTTCTTT	CAIGQPDDEAFF
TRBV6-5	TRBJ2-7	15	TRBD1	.	TGTGCCAGCACCAACAGCGGGACAGGGTCCTACGAGCAGTACTTC	CASTNSGTGSYEQYF
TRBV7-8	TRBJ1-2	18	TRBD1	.	TGTGCCAGCAGCTTAGTCCTACCGGGGGACAGGTCTAACTATGGCTACACCTTC	CASSLVLPGDRSNYGYTF
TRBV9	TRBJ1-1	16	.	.	TGTGCCAGCAGCGTAGGCGGGCTTGGTAAGAACACTGAAGCTTTCTTT	CASSVGGLGKNTEAFF
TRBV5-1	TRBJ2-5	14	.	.	TGCGCCAGCAGCTCGGACTCAACTGGGGAGACCCAGTACTTC	CASSSDSTGETQYF
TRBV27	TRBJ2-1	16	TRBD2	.	TGTGCCAGCAGTTTTGTGCTAGCGGGGGAGCACAATGAGCAGTTCTTC	CASSFVLAGEHNEQFF
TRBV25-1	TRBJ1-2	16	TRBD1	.	TGTGCCAGCAGTGAATATGATAAAGGGGGCCTGGGGGGCTACACCTTC	CASSEYDKGGLGGYTF
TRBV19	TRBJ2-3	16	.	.	TGTGCCAGTAGCCCCTGGGGGGAGGCTCCCACAGATACGCAGTATTTT	CASSPWGEAPTDTQYF
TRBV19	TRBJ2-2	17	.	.	TGTGCCAGTAGTATGTCGGTCGGGCAGGGAAAGGCCGGGGAGCTGTTTTTT	CASSMSVGQGKAGELFF
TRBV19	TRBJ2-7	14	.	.	TGTGCCAGTAGCCATCGGGAGAAATTCTACGAGCAGTACTTC	CASSHREKFYEQYF
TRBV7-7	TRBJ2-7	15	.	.	TGTGCCAGCAGCTTAGCGACGGGAGTAAGCTACGAGCAGTACTTC	CASSLATGVSYEQYF
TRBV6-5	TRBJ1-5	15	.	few	TGTGCCACCAGAATCCGACAGTATGCGGATCAGCCCCAGCATTTT	CATRIRQYADQPQHF
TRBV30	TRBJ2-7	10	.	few	TGTGCTTCGGGGGAAAGCGAGCAGTACTTC	CASGESEQYF
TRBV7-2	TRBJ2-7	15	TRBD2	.	TGTGCCAGCAGCCCACGGACTAGCGGGAGGGGCGAGCAGTACTTC	CASSPRTSGRGEQYF
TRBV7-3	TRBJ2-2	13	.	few	TGTGCCAGCAGCTTAAAAATAACCGGGGAGCTGTTTTTT	CASSLKITGELFF
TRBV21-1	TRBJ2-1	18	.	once	TGTGCCAGCAGCAAAGGGCTTTCCGGGAAGATAGTCTACAATGAGCAGTTCTTC	CASSKGLSGKIVYNEQFF
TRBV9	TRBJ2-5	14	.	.	TGTGCCAGCAGCGTGCGGGGGCTCCAAGAGACCCAGTACTTC	CASSVRGLQETQYF
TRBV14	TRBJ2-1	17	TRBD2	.	TGTGCCAGCAGCCAAACCCTTAGCGGGAGGGCCCCCGACAAAAGCTTCTTC	CASSQTLSGRAPDKSFF
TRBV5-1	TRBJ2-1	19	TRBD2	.	TGCGCCAGCAGCATACCGGGACTAGCGGGAGGGCAGTCCTACAATGAGCAGTTCTTC	CASSIPGLAGGQSYNEQFF
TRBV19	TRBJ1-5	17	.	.	TGTGCCAGTAGTATAGTAGCGGGCAACGGTGCCAATCAGCCCCAGCATTTT	CASSIVAGNGANQPQHF
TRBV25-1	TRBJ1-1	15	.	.	TGTGCCAGCAGGAACCGTGTGGGGAGGGTAACTGAAGCTTTCTTT	CASRNRVGRVTEAFF
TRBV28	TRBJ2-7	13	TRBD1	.	TGTGCCAGCAGTACGGGACAGGGCTACGAGCAGTACTTC	CASSTGQGYEQYF
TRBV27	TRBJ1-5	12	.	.	TGTGCCAGCAGCCCAAGCAATCAGCCCCAGCATTTT	CASSPSNQPQHF